The sample holds many counts of the clone carrying this T cell receptor (beta chain). MiXCR was run by TCRdb on the RT-PCR reads, yielding one entry per CDR3 protein. The table has about 680,000 distinct CDR3 sequences, 14% seen once. The CDR3 contains 14 residues. Trimming stripped 2 bases from V and 7 bases from J, with 12 bases between. The germline V gene encodes CDR1 LGHNA and CDR2 YNFKEQ. The TCR sequence derives from a female donor in good health, serving as a healthy control. The sample taken for sequencing was memory CD4+ T cells from blood. The chain carries TRBV4-2 and TRBJ2-4; D perhaps matches TRBD2 (6 bases). The CDR3 loop reads CASSQIDRGNIQYF. DNA for the CDR3: TGTGCCAGCAGCCAAATTGATCGGGGGAACATTCAGTACTTC.